This TCR beta chain came from a study of CD8+CD57+ T cells in acquired aplastic anemia. Whole-study findings and limits: Significance was not reached for CD8+ Simpson's diversity between patients and controls.

Genomic DNA, serving as template, underwent TCR beta VDJ and CDR3 profiling. Each CDR3 protein gets one entry after TCRdb re-called the reads with MiXCR. The data contain 150,000 to 200,000 distinct CDR3 sequences, about 64% of them singletons. As regards this clonotype: Antigen specificity is unknown.

The sequenced sample consisted of sorted CD4+, CD8+, or CD8+CD57+ T cells (not recorded which) from PBMCs. This receptor was identified in a human donor with severe aplastic anemia or a healthy control (not recorded which).

DNA of the CDR3: TGTGCCAGCAGCTCGGGACAGGGGCTTACCTACGAGCAGTACTTC. Its translation: CASSSGQGLTYEQYF. The gene calls are TRBV7-9 and TRBJ2-7; 10 nucleotides line up with TRBD1. This CDR3 has 15 residues. Germline-derived CDR1 and CDR2 are SEHNR and FQNEAQ (reference sequence). J was trimmed by 2 bases and V by 4 bases; bases with no gene match: 5.